This is a list of T cell receptor beta chains from one sample in a study of read filtering for tumor transcriptome and immune sequencing. TCRdb reprocessed the reads with MiXCR, giving one entry per CDR3 protein. The data contain about 39,000 distinct CDR3 sequences, around an eighth of them singletons. Sequenced material: a population of CD138-negative cells sorted from bone marrow. The receptors were sampled from a donor aged 40 or older with multiple myeloma. CDR3s include the opening cysteine and the closing phenylalanine or tryptophan. A D gene is named only where the DNA matches it firmly. Clone size appears in some rows only: once, few, many, or a class for an expanded clone.

j_call d_call v_call clone_size cdr3_aa cdr3_nt
TRBJ2-7 TRBD1 TRBV25-1 - CASSEIGPPGQSYEQYF TGTGCCAGCAGTGAAATCGGACCTCCGGGACAGTCCTACGAGCAGTACTTC
TRBJ2-3 - TRBV18 - CASSPPVPVRDTQYF TGTGCCAGCTCACCACCGGTCCCAGTTCGAGATACGCAGTATTTC
TRBJ2-7 - TRBV5-1 many CASSLSSYEQYF TGCGCCAGCAGCTTGAGTAGCTACGAGCAGTACTTC
TRBJ2-6 TRBD1 TRBV24-1 many CATSDSTRQGSSGANVLTF TGTGCCACCAGTGATTCAACCCGACAGGGGAGCTCTGGGGCCAACGTCCTGACTTTC
TRBJ2-3 - TRBV20-1 - CSAGASLLSTDTQYF TGCAGTGCTGGAGCCAGCCTCCTTAGCACAGATACGCAGTATTTT
TRBJ2-7 - TRBV30 many CAWRDSKLQYF TGTGCCTGGAGGGACAGTAAGTTGCAGTACTTC
TRBJ1-2 - TRBV29-1 - CSVQQGFDYGYTF TGCAGCGTTCAACAGGGATTCGACTATGGCTACACCTTC
TRBJ1-5 TRBD1 TRBV12-5 many CASGLGHRGQPQHF TGTGCTAGTGGTTTGGGGCACAGGGGGCAGCCCCAGCATTTT
TRBJ2-5 TRBD2 TRBV24-1 many CATRGLGGETQYF TGTGCCACCAGGGGACTAGGTGGGGAGACCCAGTACTTC
TRBJ2-1 - TRBV2 many CASSEARYNEQFF TGTGCCAGCAGTGAGGCCAGATACAATGAGCAGTTCTTC
TRBJ2-5 - TRBV5-1 many CASSLTDQETQYF TGCGCCAGCAGCTTAACAGATCAAGAGACCCAGTACTTC
TRBJ1-5 - TRBV13 - CASSLSSSGQPQHF TGTGCCAGCAGCTTAAGTTCGTCCGGCCAGCCCCAGCATTTT
TRBJ2-5 - TRBV7-9 few CASSPPGEETQYF TGTGCCAGCAGCCCCCCCGGGGAAGAGACCCAGTACTTC
TRBJ2-1 TRBD1 TRBV24-1 few CATSDLGQGVYNEQFF TGTGCCACCAGTGATTTGGGGCAGGGGGTTTACAATGAGCAGTTCTTC
TRBJ1-1 TRBD1 TRBV3-1 many CASSQAFTGTGERTEAFF TGTGCCAGCAGCCAAGCCTTTACCGGGACAGGGGAGAGAACTGAAGCTTTCTTT
TRBJ2-1 - TRBV5-1 many CASSLSLGVNPLYNEQFF TGCGCCAGCAGCTTGTCCCTAGGGGTCAACCCTCTTTACAATGAGCAGTTCTTC
TRBJ1-2 - TRBV30 many CAWSTRVSDGYTF TGTGCCTGGAGTACGAGGGTGTCGGATGGCTACACCTTC
TRBJ2-3 TRBD1 TRBV10-3 few CAISRDSLTDTQYF TGTGCCATCAGTAGGGACAGCCTCACAGATACGCAGTATTTT
TRBJ2-3 TRBD2 TRBV20-1 many CSARVVVAGGYSTDTQYF TGCAGTGCTAGAGTGGTGGTAGCGGGGGGATATAGCACAGATACGCAGTATTTT
TRBJ2-7 - TRBV28 many CASSFFGQTYEQYF TGTGCCAGCAGTTTCTTCGGTCAGACCTACGAGCAGTACTTC
TRBJ1-1 - TRBV7-9 - CASSPRQGSEAFF TGTGCCAGCAGCCCGAGGCAGGGGAGTGAAGCCTTCTTT
TRBJ2-7 - TRBV7-2 many CASSLFRAYEQYF TGTGCCAGCAGCTTATTTAGGGCCTACGAGCAGTACTTC
TRBJ2-7 TRBD1 TRBV7-8 many CASSTRGRYEQYF TGTGCCAGCAGCACAAGGGGGCGGTACGAGCAGTACTTC